The 26 T cell receptor beta chains in this list originate from one sample, sequenced in a study of T cell responses to AZD1222 COVID-19 vaccine. This table comes from immunoSEQ multiplex PCR, and its TCRdb copy is limited to in-frame clones, with some not included. The data hold some 200,000 clones, with about 89% observed a single time. Sample: peripheral blood, taken 28 days after the second AZD1222 dose. These receptors were obtained from an adult who received the AZD1222 COVID-19 vaccine.

V and J are TRBV19 and TRBJ1-1, with TRBD1 matching 7 bases. This CDR3 has 16 amino acids. CDR1 and CDR2 from the germline V gene are LNHDA and SQIVND (reference sequence). The V segment lost 1 base and the J segment 7 bases; nucleotides outside the gene matches: 12. The CDR3 spells CASSIVYIRGRFEAFF. In DNA form, the CDR3 reads TGTGCCAGTAGTATAGTATACATAAGGGGGCGTTTTGAAGCTTTCTTT.

This sequence joins TRBV7-9 and TRBJ2-1, with 8 bases lining up with TRBD1. CDR3 length equals 15 residues. V lost 6 bases and J lost 4; bases outside the gene matches: 8. Germline V gene lookup returns CDR1 SEHNR and CDR2 FQNEAQ (reference sequence). The DNA of the CDR3 is TGTGCCAGCAGGCCGGGACAGGCGAATTACAATGAGCAGTTCTTC. Residues: CASRPGQANYNEQFF.

V is TRBV6-1 and J is TRBJ1-5; 9 positions agree with TRBD1. V was clipped by 0 bases and J by 1 base; unmatched bases: 4. Germline CDR1 reads MNHNS; CDR2 reads SASEGT. There are 17 residues in the CDR3. In nucleotides, the CDR3 is TGTGCCAGCAGTGAAGCACGGACAGGGGTGAGCAATCAGCCCCAGCATTTT. Residues: CASSEARTGVSNQPQHF.

V gene TRBV27 combines with J gene TRBJ1-4, with 9 bases that match TRBD1. Trimming removed 5 bases from V and 5 bases from J; junction bases left unmatched: 9. From germline, CDR1 is MNHEY and CDR2 SMNVEV (reference sequence). The CDR3 length is 16 residues. The CDR3 DNA reads as TGTGCCAGCAGTGCTCCGTCACAGGGGGCGAATGAAAAACTGTTTTTT. It encodes CASSAPSQGANEKLFF.

The chain recombines TRBV30 with TRBJ1-2, with TRBD1 as a possible D gene (6 bases). V was shortened by 3 bases and J by 3 bases, with 11 bases between the two germline ends. Germline V CDR1 and CDR2: GTSNPN, SVGIG (reference sequence). This CDR3 region has 13 residues. In DNA form, the CDR3 reads TGTGCCTGGAGCTTGCAGGGGTACTATGGCTACACCTTC. It translates to CAWSLQGYYGYTF.

J is TRBJ1-1 and V is TRBV30; D unresolved. Germline CDR1 and CDR2: GTSNPN and SVGIG (reference sequence). V lost 2 bases and J 4 bases, leaving 17 bases between the germline ends. The CDR3 has 15 amino acids. This CDR3 reads CAWSPGLGLGTEAFF. DNA for the CDR3: TGTGCCTGGAGTCCGGGGTTAGGCTTGGGCACTGAAGCTTTCTTT. The full variable domain, rest sourced from reference TRBV30 and TRBJ1-1, is SQTIHQWPATLVQPVGSPLSLECTVEGTSNPNLYWYRQAAGRGLQLLFYSVGIGQISSEVPQNLSASRPQDRQFILSSKKLLLSDSGFYLCAWSPGLGLGTEAFFGQGTRLTVV.

The chain has TRBV6-5 and TRBJ1-4; D gene uncertain. The CDR3 sequence is 14 residues long. Germline V CDR1 and CDR2: MNHEY, SVGAGI. Trimming removed 7 bases at V and 1 base at J, with 10 bases between. CDR3 coding DNA: TGTGCCAGCAAAGGACTCAGAACTAATGAAAAACTGTTTTTT. Protein: CASKGLRTNEKLFF.

J is TRBJ2-3 and V is TRBV5-1; no clear D. CDR3 size: 13 residues. V was clipped by 4 bases and J by 4 bases, with 10 bases between them. Germline lookup yields CDR1 SGHRS and CDR2 YFSETQ. The CDR3 DNA reads TGCGCCAGCAGCCCCCTATCGGCAGATACGCAGTATTTT. Translated: CASSPLSADTQYF.

The chain carries TRBV3-1 (or the pseudogene TRBV3-2) and TRBJ1-1, with D possibly TRBD1 on 5 matching bases. CDR3 length: 15 residues. Germline V CDR1 and CDR2: LGHDT, YNNKEL (reference sequence). Trimming removed 0 bases at V and 4 bases at J, with 12 bases between. In DNA form, the CDR3 reads TGTGCCAGCAGCCAAGATCACCCAGGGACCACTGAAGCTTTCTTT. It translates to CASSQDHPGTTEAFF.

This chain joins TRBV29-1 and TRBJ2-1; perhaps TRBD2 as D (5 bases). Trimming took 2 bases from V and 2 from J, leaving 10 bases between them. The CDR3 contains 14 residues. In germline, CDR1 is SQVTM, CDR2 ANQGSEA. The CDR3 coding sequence is TGCAGCGTTGAAAGGCGGGTTACCTACAATGAGCAGTTCTTC. Encoded protein: CSVERRVTYNEQFF.

The V gene is TRBV2, the J gene TRBJ2-3; a possible D gene is TRBD1 (6 bases). Germline V lookup: CDR1 SNHLY, CDR2 FYNNEI. Trimming shortened V by 7 bases and J by 8 bases, and 25 bases separated the two germline ends. The CDR3 length is 16 residues. The CDR3, as DNA: TGTGCCAGCACCCAGGGGCCCAGCACTATAGTGAGTACGCAGTATTTT. As protein: CASTQGPSTIVSTQYF.

The chain uses TRBV19 and TRBJ2-7; the match to TRBD2 covers 9 bases. The CDR3 loop spans 15 amino acids. Per the germline V gene, CDR1 is LNHDA and CDR2 is SQIVND (reference sequence). V lost 3 bases and J lost 5; bases outside the gene matches: 8. CDR3 sequence reads: CASSIFGTSSDEQYF. In DNA, the CDR3 is TGTGCCAGTAGTATTTTCGGGACTAGCAGTGACGAGCAGTACTTC.

The chain combines TRBV4-3 with TRBJ2-7; perhaps TRBD2 as D (6 bases). Trimming pared 0 bases from V and 4 bases from J, leaving 13 bases between. Per germline, CDR1 LGHNA and CDR2 YSLEER. The CDR3 is 15 amino acids. The DNA for the CDR3 is TGCGCCAGCAGCCAAGAAGGGCCAGGGAGGTACGAGCAGTACTTC. It yields the protein CASSQEGPGRYEQYF.

This clone was recorded once. The chain couples TRBV29-1 to TRBJ1-4; D not certain. Trimming stripped 5 bases from V and 4 bases from J, with 14 bases between. CDR3 length: 14 amino acids. CDR1 SQVTM and CDR2 ANQGSEA come from the germline V gene. Written as DNA, the CDR3 is TGCAGCGTTAGTTCGGGCTGGGGTAATGAAAAACTGTTTTTT. Translation: CSVSSGWGNEKLFF.

This sequence joins TRBV4-1 and TRBJ2-7, with 10 bases identical to TRBD2. The J segment lost 4 bases and the V segment lost 0 bases, leaving 3 bases of the junction unmatched. The CDR3 extends over 15 amino acids. Germline loops: CDR1 MGHRA, CDR2 YSYEKL. The CDR3 is CASSQESSGSYEQYF. The CDR3 DNA reads as TGCGCCAGCAGCCAAGAATCTAGCGGGAGTTACGAGCAGTACTTC.

V and J are TRBV29-1 and TRBJ2-1; weak D call: TRBD2 (6 bases). This CDR3 contains 11 residues. From germline, CDR1 is SQVTM and CDR2 ANQGSEA. V was shortened by 7 bases and J by 8 bases, with 12 bases between the two germline ends. DNA of the CDR3: TGCAGCGGGGACTCCTGGGATGAGCAGTTCTTC. Amino acids: CSGDSWDEQFF.

The chain has TRBV9 and TRBJ2-6; no firm D call. There are 18 residues in the CDR3. V dropped 0 bases and J dropped 0 bases, with 13 bases sitting between them. The V gene's germline CDR1 is SGDLS and CDR2 YYNGEE. The chain's CDR3 is CASSVVSVVSSGANVLTF. DNA for the CDR3: TGTGCCAGCAGCGTAGTAAGTGTGGTTAGCTCTGGGGCCAACGTCCTGACTTTC.

This clone has just one count. The rearrangement links TRBV10-1 to TRBJ2-1; maybe TRBD2 (6 bases). The CDR3 is made up of 13 amino acids. Germline values: CDR1 WNHNN, CDR2 SYGVQD (reference sequence). The ends were cut back, 6 bases at V and 7 bases at J, with 13 bases in the middle. In nucleotides, the CDR3 is TGCGCCAGCAGGGCTTCAGGGAGGAATGAGCAGTTCTTC. Amino acids: CASRASGRNEQFF.

The chain has TRBV19 and TRBJ2-3, with D unclear. Looked up from germline, CDR1 is LNHDA and CDR2 is SQIVND (reference sequence). The CDR3 covers 15 residues. The germline V and J ends were trimmed by 4 bases and 4 bases, with 15 bases remaining between them. The CDR3 region is CASSNRPKGPDTQYF. The CDR3 nucleotides read TGTGCCAGTAGTAACCGGCCCAAGGGCCCAGATACGCAGTATTTT.

The chain is built from TRBV5-1 and TRBJ2-5; TRBD1 aligns across 8 bases. The CDR3 has 16 residues. V gave up 0 bases and J gave up 5 bases; unmatched junction bases: 9. Germline loops: CDR1 SGHRS, CDR2 YFSETQ. The CDR3 DNA reads as TGCGCCAGCAGCTTGGGATTCGACAGGGGTCTGGAGACCCAGTACTTC. It encodes CASSLGFDRGLETQYF.

This chain connects TRBV11-3 to TRBJ2-7; 8 nucleotides line up with TRBD2. V shed 1 base, J shed 6 bases, and the junction held 8 bases outside the gene matches. CDR1 SGHNT and CDR2 YENEEA come from the germline V gene. The CDR3 consists of 15 residues. This chain's CDR3 is CASSLGGSGSSEQYF. The CDR3 DNA reads TGTGCCAGCAGCTTAGGAGGGAGCGGGAGCAGCGAGCAGTACTTC.

The chain combines TRBV9 with TRBJ2-7; D gene uncertain. Germline assignment: CDR1 SGDLS and CDR2 YYNGEE. Trimming left V 3 bases short and J 2 bases short, with 18 bases between. The CDR3 runs to 16 residues. For the CDR3, the DNA is TGTGCCAGCAGCGCCCCCACTCCTTCAGGACCCTACGAGCAGTACTTC. Encoded protein: CASSAPTPSGPYEQYF.

The chain is built from TRBV5-4 and TRBJ1-4, with D uncertain. CDR3 length: 14 residues. Germline CDR1 SGHNT, CDR2 YYREEE (reference sequence). Trimming removed 0 bases at V and 3 bases at J, with 6 bases between. The CDR3 coding sequence is TGTGCCAGCAGCTTGGTAGGGTCTAATGAAAAACTGTTTTTT. It yields the protein CASSLVGSNEKLFF.

The chain has TRBV6-6 and TRBJ2-5, with 9 bases matching TRBD2. This CDR3 region has 16 residues. Trimming cost V 2 bases and J 5 bases; bases outside gene matches: 9. CDR1 is MNHNY, CDR2 SVGAGI, per germline (reference sequence). This CDR3 is CASSYKVAGDGETQYF. The DNA for the CDR3 is TGTGCCAGCAGTTACAAGGTAGCGGGAGATGGGGAGACCCAGTACTTC.

The chain joins TRBV7-2 to TRBJ1-2; tentative D call: TRBD1 (5 bases). V gave up 1 base and J gave up 6 bases, with 12 bases separating them. The CDR3 consists of 14 residues. Germline-derived CDR1 and CDR2 are SGHTA and FQGNSA. CDR3 residues: CASSLEGLADGYTF. The CDR3 coding sequence is TGTGCCAGCAGCTTAGAGGGACTTGCTGATGGCTACACCTTC. Drawing the rest from reference TRBV7-2 and TRBJ1-2, the complete variable domain is GAGVSQSPSNKVTEKGKDVELRCDPISGHTALYWYRQSLGQGLEFLIYFQGNSAPDKSGLPSDRFSAERTGGSVSTLTIQRTQQEDSAVYLCASSLEGLADGYTFGSGTRLTVV.

The rearrangement links TRBV7-8 to TRBJ2-7; 8 bases map to TRBD1. The CDR3 is 11 residues long. The junction had 4 bases not matched to a gene; V was cut back by 9 bases and J by 6 bases. Germline values: CDR1 SGHVS, CDR2 FQNEAQ. CDR3 loop: CASTTGGEQYF. CDR3 nucleotides: TGTGCCAGTACAACAGGGGGCGAGCAGTACTTC.